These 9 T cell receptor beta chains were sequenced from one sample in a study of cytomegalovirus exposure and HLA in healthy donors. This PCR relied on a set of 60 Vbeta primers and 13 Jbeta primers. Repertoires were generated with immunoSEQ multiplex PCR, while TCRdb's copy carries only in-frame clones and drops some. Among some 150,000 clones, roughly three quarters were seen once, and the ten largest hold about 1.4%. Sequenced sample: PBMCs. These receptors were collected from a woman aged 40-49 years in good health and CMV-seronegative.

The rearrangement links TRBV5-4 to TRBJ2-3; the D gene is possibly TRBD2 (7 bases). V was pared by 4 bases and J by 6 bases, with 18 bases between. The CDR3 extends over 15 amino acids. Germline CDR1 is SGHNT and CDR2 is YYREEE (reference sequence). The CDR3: CASSDPWGGADTQYF. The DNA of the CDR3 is TGTGCCAGCAGCGATCCTTGGGGGGGGGCGGATACGCAGTATTTT. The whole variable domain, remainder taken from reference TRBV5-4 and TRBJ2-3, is ETGVTQSPTHLIKTRGQQVTLRCSSQSGHNTVSWYQQALGQGPQFIFQYYREEENGRGNFPPRFSGLQFPNYSSELNVNALELDDSALYLCASSDPWGGADTQYFGPGTRLTVL.

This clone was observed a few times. The DNA for the CDR3 is TGTGCCAGCAGCTCCCCCCGGGAGACCCAGTACTTC. Protein: CASSSPRETQYF. The chain links TRBV7-7 to TRBJ2-5; D gene uncertain. Germline V lookup: CDR1 SSHAT, CDR2 FNYEAQ (reference sequence). This CDR3 spans 12 amino acids. V was pared by 4 bases and J by 5 bases, with 8 bases between. The whole variable domain, remainder taken from reference TRBV7-7 and TRBJ2-5, is GAGVSQSPRYKVTKRGQDVTLRCDPISSHATLYWYQQALGQGPEFLTYFNYEAQPDKSGLPSDRFSAERPEGSISTLTIQRTEQRDSAMYRCASSSPRETQYFGPGTRLLVL.

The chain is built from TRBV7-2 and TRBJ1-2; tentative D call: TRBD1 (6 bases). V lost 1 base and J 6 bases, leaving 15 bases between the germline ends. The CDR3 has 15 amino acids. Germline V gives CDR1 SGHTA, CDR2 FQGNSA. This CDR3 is CASSLDLQGMNGYTF. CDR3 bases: TGTGCCAGCAGCTTAGACTTGCAGGGGATGAATGGCTACACCTTC.

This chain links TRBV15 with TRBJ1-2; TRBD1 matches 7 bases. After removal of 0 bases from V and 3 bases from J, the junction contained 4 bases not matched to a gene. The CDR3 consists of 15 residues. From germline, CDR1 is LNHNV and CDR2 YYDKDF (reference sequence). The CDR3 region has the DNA TGTGCCACCAGCAGAGAAACAGGGGCCGACTATGGCTACACCTTC. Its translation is CATSRETGADYGYTF.

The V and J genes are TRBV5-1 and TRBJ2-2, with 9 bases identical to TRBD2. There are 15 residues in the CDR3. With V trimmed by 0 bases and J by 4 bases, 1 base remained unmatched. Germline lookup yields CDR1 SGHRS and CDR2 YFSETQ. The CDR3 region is CASSLGTSVTGELFF. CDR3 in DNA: TGCGCCAGCAGCTTGGGGACTAGCGTCACCGGGGAGCTGTTTTTT.

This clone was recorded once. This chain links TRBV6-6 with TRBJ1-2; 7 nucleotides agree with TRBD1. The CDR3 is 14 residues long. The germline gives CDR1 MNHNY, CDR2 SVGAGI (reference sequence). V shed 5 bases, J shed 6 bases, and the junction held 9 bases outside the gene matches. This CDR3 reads CASSRLTGYDGYTF. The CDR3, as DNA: TGTGCCAGCAGTCGACTGACAGGGTACGATGGCTACACCTTC.

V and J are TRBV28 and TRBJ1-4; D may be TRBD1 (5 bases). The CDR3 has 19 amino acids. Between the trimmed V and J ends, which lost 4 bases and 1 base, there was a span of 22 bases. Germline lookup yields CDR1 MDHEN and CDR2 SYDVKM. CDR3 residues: CASSSQMAGWGVTNEKLFF. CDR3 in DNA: TGTGCCAGCAGTTCCCAAATGGCGGGGTGGGGGGTAACTAATGAAAAACTGTTTTTT.

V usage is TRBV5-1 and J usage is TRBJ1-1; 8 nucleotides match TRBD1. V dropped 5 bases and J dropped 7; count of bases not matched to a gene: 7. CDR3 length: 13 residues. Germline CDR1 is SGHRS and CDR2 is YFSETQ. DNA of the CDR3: TGCGCCAGCAGTTTTGAACAGGGGGTTGAAGCTTTCTTT. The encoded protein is CASSFEQGVEAFF.

The DNA for the CDR3 is TGTGCCAGCAGCTCGGGGGTCCGGGGTGGCGGCTACACCTTC. Protein product: CASSSGVRGGGYTF. The chain uses TRBV5-8 and TRBJ1-2; possible D gene TRBD1, 5 bases. CDR3 length: 14 amino acids. Germline V gene lookup returns CDR1 SGHTS and CDR2 YDEGEE. Trimming removed 3 bases at V and 8 bases at J, with 17 bases between.